This T cell receptor beta chain derives from a study of T-cell memory formation after mild COVID-19. Study-level findings and limits: Clones that got smaller from day 15 to 85 had even CD4/CD8, while clones growing later tipped toward CD4+.

TCRdb reprocessed the 5' RACE reads with MiXCR, giving one entry per CDR3 protein. The sample records some 290,000 distinct CDR3 sequences, roughly 17% being singletons. The germline gives CDR1 MNHEY, CDR2 SVGEGT. The CDR3 spans 16 residues, counting both ends. This clonotype came up a few times. What it binds is unknown. No DNA is shown, since the ends of the CDR3 on it are uncertain; the CDR3 is the one TCRdb lists. The chain couples TRBV6-2 or TRBV6-3 to TRBJ1-5. The sequenced sample consisted of PBMCs or a T cell subset sorted from them (not recorded which). The TCR was taken from a man in his late teens or twenties who had mild COVID-19 (a few samples of this study predate the infection). Cell type and time point are not known. CDR3 amino acids: CASSTSSSVSNQPQHF.